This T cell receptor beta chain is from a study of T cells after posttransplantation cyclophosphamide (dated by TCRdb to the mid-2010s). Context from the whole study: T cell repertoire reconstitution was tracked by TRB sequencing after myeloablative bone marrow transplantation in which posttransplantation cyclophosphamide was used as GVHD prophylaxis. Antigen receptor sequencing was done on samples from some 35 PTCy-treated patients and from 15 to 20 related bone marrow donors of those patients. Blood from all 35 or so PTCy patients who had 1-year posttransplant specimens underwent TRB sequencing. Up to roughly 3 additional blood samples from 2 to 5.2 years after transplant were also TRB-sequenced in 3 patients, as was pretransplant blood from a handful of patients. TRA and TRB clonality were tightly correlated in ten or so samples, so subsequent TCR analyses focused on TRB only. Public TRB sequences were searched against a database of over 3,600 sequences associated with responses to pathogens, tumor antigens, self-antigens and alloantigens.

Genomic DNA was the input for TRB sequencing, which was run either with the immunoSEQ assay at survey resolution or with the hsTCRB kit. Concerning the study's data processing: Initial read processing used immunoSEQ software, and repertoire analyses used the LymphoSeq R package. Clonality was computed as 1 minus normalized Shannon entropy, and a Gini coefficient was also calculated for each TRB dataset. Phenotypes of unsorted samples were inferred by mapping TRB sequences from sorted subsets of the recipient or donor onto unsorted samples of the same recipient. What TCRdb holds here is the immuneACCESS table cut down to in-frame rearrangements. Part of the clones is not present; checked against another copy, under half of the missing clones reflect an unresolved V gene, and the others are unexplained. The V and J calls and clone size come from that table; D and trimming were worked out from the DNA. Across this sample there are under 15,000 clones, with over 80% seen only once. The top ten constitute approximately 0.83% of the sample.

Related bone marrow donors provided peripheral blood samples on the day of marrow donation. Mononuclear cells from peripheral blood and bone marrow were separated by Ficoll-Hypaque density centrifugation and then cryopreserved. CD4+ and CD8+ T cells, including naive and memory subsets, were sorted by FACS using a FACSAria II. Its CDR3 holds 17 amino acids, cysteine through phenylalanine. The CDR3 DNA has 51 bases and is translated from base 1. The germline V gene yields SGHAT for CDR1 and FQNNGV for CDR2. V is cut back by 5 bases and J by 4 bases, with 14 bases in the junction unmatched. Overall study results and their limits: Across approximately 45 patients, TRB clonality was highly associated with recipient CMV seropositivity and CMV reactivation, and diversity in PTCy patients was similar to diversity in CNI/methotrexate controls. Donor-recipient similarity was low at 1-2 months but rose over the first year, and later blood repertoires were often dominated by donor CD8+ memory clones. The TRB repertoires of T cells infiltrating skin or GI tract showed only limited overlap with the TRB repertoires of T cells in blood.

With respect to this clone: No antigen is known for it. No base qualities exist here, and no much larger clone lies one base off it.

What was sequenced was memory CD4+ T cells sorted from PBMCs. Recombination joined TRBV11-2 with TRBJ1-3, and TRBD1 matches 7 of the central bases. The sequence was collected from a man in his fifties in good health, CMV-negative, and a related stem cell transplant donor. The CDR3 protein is CASSPRGAGGAGNTIYF. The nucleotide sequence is TGTGCCAGCAGCCCAAGAGGGGCAGGGGGAGCCGGAAACACCATATATTTT.